This TCR beta chain was captured in a study of blood T cell repertoires in COVID-19 (dated by TCRdb to the early 2020s). A note on the overall study: Samples from collaborators originated in the United States, Italy and Spain and spanned both the acute and convalescent phases of COVID-19. Subjects who had been exposed to COVID-19, were actively infected with it, or had recovered from it provided the deeply sampled blood TCRbeta repertoires that made up the dataset. Samples were obtained from the ongoing ImmuneRACE study (first 160 participants) and from about 1,300 subjects provided by 6 global collaborators. Where available, HLA class I and class II types were obtained from metadata supplied by the sample provider rather than from assay-based typing. The prospective study material was composed of cDNA or gDNA derived from T cells, B-cell-depleted T cells, or PBMCs. The repertoires were made available in a free public database intended to serve as a resource for research on the immune response to SARS-CoV-2. Sample metadata almost always included a de-identified subject ID, COVID-19 status, age in years and sex.

TCRbeta CDR3 regions were amplified from genomic DNA using the immunoSEQ Assay, a bias-controlled multiplex PCR. As for the original processing: Nucleated cell counts per sample were estimated from amplification of reference gene primers within the assay. To quantify the absolute abundance of each unique TCRbeta CDR3 rearrangement, sequence reads were collapsed and filtered. Productive Simpson clonality was computed per sample as the square root of Simpson's diversity index over productive rearrangements. What TCRdb holds here is the immuneACCESS table cut down to in-frame rearrangements. Part of the clones is not present; checked against another copy, under half of the missing clones reflect an unresolved V gene, and the others are unexplained. V and J calls and clone size are given by that table; D and trimming were obtained from the DNA. Here the sample has under 130,000 clones; approximately 81% occur a single time. The top ten hold 2.1% of the sample.

Summary of the overall study and its limitations: The amount of clinical and demographic metadata varied by source and participant and was provided uncurated.

In the case of this clone: The antigen this receptor binds is unknown. One base away there is no much larger clone; base qualities are not given.

Each collaborating institution followed its own protocols to collect whole blood in K2EDTA tubes. For TCRbeta analysis, collaborator samples were shipped as frozen whole blood, as isolated PBMCs, or as DNA extracted from either sample type. V is shortened by 3 bases, J by 2 bases, and the region joining them spans 12 bases. The germline V gene gives CDR1 as SGDLS and CDR2 as YYNGEE. The CDR3, cysteine through phenylalanine, is 15 amino acids long. Here the CDR3 DNA is all that survives: 45 bases in frame from base 1. The sequence joins TRBV9 to TRBJ1-5; there is no confident call for the D gene. Sequences were obtained from peripheral blood. This sequence was found in a human donor in a cohort sampled during active COVID-19. The sequenced DNA is TGTGCCAGCAGCGCCAATTGGGGAGGCAATCAGCCCCAGCATTTT. The translation is CASSANWGGNQPQHF.